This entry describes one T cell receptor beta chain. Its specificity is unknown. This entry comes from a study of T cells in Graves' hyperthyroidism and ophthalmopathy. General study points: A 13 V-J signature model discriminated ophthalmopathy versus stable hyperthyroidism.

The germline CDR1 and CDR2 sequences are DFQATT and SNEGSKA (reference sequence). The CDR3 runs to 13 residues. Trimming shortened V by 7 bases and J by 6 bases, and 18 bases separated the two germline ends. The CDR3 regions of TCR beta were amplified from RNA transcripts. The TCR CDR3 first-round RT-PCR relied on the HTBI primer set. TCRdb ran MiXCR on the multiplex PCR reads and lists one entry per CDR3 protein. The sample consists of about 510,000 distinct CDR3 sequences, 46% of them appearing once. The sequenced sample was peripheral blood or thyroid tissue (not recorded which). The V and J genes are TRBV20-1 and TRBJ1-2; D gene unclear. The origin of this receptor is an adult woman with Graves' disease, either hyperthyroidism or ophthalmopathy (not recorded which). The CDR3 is CSGRLAGYDGYTF. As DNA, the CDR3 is TGCAGTGGGCGACTAGCGGGGTACGATGGCTACACCTTC.